This record concerns one TCR beta chain sequence. Its antigen is undetermined. The sample is drawn from a study of shared clonotypes between healthy human individuals. Trimming stripped 8 bases from V and 5 bases from J, with 21 bases between. Germline CDR1 is LNHDA and CDR2 is SQIVND (reference sequence). The CDR3 has 16 amino acids. The input for sorted-subset replicate PCRs was around 200 ng DNA, around 27,000 T cell genomes. Clones were sequenced by immunoSEQ multiplex PCR, and TCRdb holds only the in-frame ones, with some missing. Of roughly 1.5 million clones in the sample, 98% were seen once. Study-level points and caveats: Investigators collected only blood, and repertoires in tissues likely differ. Sorted-subset sequencing was shown by rarefaction to be incomplete despite large depth. Clonotype sharing levels among donors were expected to vary with sequencing depth.

The gene calls are TRBV19 and TRBJ2-2; D possibly matches TRBD1 or TRBD2 (5 bases each). Source material: naive CD4+ T cells sorted from blood. Subset specified: CD45RA+ positively selected. The TCR was taken from a man under 40 in good health. As DNA, the CDR3 is TGTGCCAGTGTCATGGGCCAGGGAGTTTCGACCGGGGAGCTGTTTTTT. It codes for CASVMGQGVSTGELFF.